The 16 T cell receptor beta chains listed next were all sequenced from one sample in a study of early T cells in non-severe SARS-CoV-2 infection. TCRdb passed the 5' RACE reads through MiXCR, listing each CDR3 protein once. The data show 65,000 to 95,000 distinct CDR3 sequences, 14% seen once. Source material: whole blood. These receptors were taken from an adult who was a healthcare worker with PCR-confirmed SARS-CoV-2 infection or an uninfected control (not recorded which).

The rearrangement links TRBV11-2 to TRBJ2-1; a weak D match, TRBD2 (5 bases). The germline V gene has CDR1 SGHAT and CDR2 FQNNGV. The CDR3 loop spans 14 amino acids. V was clipped by 3 bases and J by 7 bases, with 13 bases between them. CDR3 protein: CASSLASPVNEQFF. Here the CDR3 DNA reads TGTGCCAGCAGCTTGGCTAGCCCAGTAAATGAGCAGTTCTTC.

V usage is TRBV29-1 and J usage is TRBJ2-3; D is undetermined. CDR3 length equals 12 residues. The ends were cut back, 6 bases at V and 0 bases at J, with 7 bases in the middle. Per the germline V gene, CDR1 is SQVTM and CDR2 is ANQGSEA. The CDR3 bases are TGCAGCGTGATACCTAGCACAGATACGCAGTATTTT. This gives the protein CSVIPSTDTQYF.

V gene TRBV4-1 combines with J gene TRBJ2-3, with 12 bases lining up with TRBD2. V dropped 1 base and J dropped 11; count of bases not matched to a gene: 7. The CDR3 has 15 amino acids. The germline V gene encodes CDR1 MGHRA and CDR2 YSYEKL. CDR3 protein: CASSQVPSGGVKQYF. For the CDR3, the DNA is TGCGCCAGCAGCCAAGTCCCTAGCGGGGGGGTGAAGCAGTATTTT.

This clonotype showed up just a few times. This sequence joins TRBV6-2 or TRBV6-3 and TRBJ2-3; D possibly uses TRBD1 or TRBD2 (5 bases each). CDR1 and CDR2 (germline): MNHEY, SVGEGT. Deletions cut 2 bases from V and 6 bases from J, with 15 bases between. This CDR3 has 15 residues. CDR3 residues: CASSYTGTFSDTQYF. The CDR3, as DNA: TGTGCCAGCAGTTACACGGGGACGTTCAGTGATACGCAGTATTTT.

The table lists this clonotype with a few counts. The chain uses TRBV11-2 and TRBJ2-7, with D uncertain. The V gene's germline CDR1 is SGHAT and CDR2 FQNNGV. The CDR3 consists of 12 residues. Trimming shortened V by 5 bases and J by 0 bases, and 5 bases separated the two germline ends. The CDR3 region is CASSHISYEQYF. CDR3 bases: TGTGCCAGCAGCCACATCTCCTACGAGCAGTACTTC.

This clonotype was seen at least ten times. The V call is TRBV4-3, the J call TRBJ2-6, with D unclear. V was shortened by 0 bases and J by 0 bases, with 6 bases between the two germline ends. The CDR3 is made up of 16 amino acids. Germline CDR1 LGHNA, CDR2 YSLEER. For the CDR3, the DNA is TGCGCCAGCAGCCAAGATACTTACTCTGGGGCCAACGTCCTGACTTTC. It specifies CASSQDTYSGANVLTF.

This clonotype was recorded many times. The chain recombines TRBV7-9 with TRBJ2-5; 9 nucleotides match TRBD2. The CDR3 has 16 amino acids. In germline, CDR1 is SEHNR, CDR2 FQNEAQ (reference sequence). The V gene end was trimmed by 6 bases and the J gene end by 2 bases; junction bases not matched to a gene: 10. The CDR3 DNA is TGTGCCAGCAGTTCTGGCAGCGGGGGGATACAAGAGACCCAGTACTTC. Its translation is CASSSGSGGIQETQYF.

This clonotype showed up just a few times. The rearrangement uses TRBV6-1 and TRBJ1-1; no reliable D call. The CDR3 is made up of 12 amino acids. Germline-derived CDR1 and CDR2 are MNHNS and SASEGT. Trimming pared 3 bases from V and 3 bases from J, leaving 5 bases between. The CDR3: CASSDPHTEAFF. The CDR3 region has the DNA TGTGCCAGCAGTGATCCACACACTGAAGCTTTCTTT.

The chain links TRBV15 to TRBJ2-4, with D perhaps being TRBD1 or TRBD2 (5 bases each). Trimming shortened V by 4 bases and J by 9 bases, and 16 bases separated the two germline ends. This CDR3 contains 14 residues. Germline values: CDR1 LNHNV, CDR2 YYDKDF (reference sequence). In DNA form, the CDR3 reads TGTGCCACCAGCACAGCTCAGACTGGGGGCATTCAGTACTTC. This gives the protein CATSTAQTGGIQYF.

The V and J genes are TRBV7-9 and TRBJ1-2, with no clear D. This CDR3 has 14 residues. Germline V gene lookup returns CDR1 SEHNR and CDR2 FQNEAQ (reference sequence). V gave up 7 bases and J gave up 2 bases, with 14 bases separating them. The CDR3 DNA reads as TGTGCCAGCAACCCCGGGGAGCTAAACTATGGCTACACCTTC. Protein: CASNPGELNYGYTF.

This clonotype was picked up many times. The chain links TRBV6-2 or TRBV6-3 to TRBJ2-3; perhaps D is TRBD1 or TRBD2 (5 bases each). The CDR3 runs to 23 residues. Germline values: CDR1 MNHEY, CDR2 SVGEGT. Trimming cost V 0 bases and J 3 bases, with 34 bases left between them. As DNA, the CDR3 is TGTGCCAGCAGTTACTCGTTGAGGGGTGGTTTTGGGCACACCCAAGTACTTACAGATACGCAGTATTTT. The encoded protein is CASSYSLRGGFGHTQVLTDTQYF.

V is TRBV28 and J is TRBJ1-4; a weak D match, TRBD1 (5 bases). V was trimmed by 8 bases and J by 0 bases, leaving 10 bases between them. Per the germline V gene, CDR1 is MDHEN and CDR2 is SYDVKM. The CDR3 sequence is 14 residues long. The CDR3 nucleotides read TGTGCCAGCCTTCAGGACACAACTAATGAAAAACTGTTTTTT. Translation: CASLQDTTNEKLFF. Complete variable domain (other parts from reference TRBV28 and TRBJ1-4): DVKVTQSSRYLVKRTGEKVFLECVQDMDHENMFWYRQDPGLGLRLIYFSYDVKMKEKGDIPEGYSVSREKKERFSLILESASTNQTSMYLCASLQDTTNEKLFFGSGTQLSVL.

This clonotype was seen only a few times. V usage is TRBV28 and J usage is TRBJ2-6, with D possibly matching TRBD2 (6 bases). CDR3 size: 17 residues. Germline-derived CDR1 and CDR2 are MDHEN and SYDVKM. Trimming left V 6 bases short and J 0 bases short, with 15 bases between. The chain's CDR3 is CASRKGLGDSGANVLTF. For the CDR3, the DNA is TGTGCCAGCAGGAAGGGACTGGGGGACTCTGGGGCCAACGTCCTGACTTTC.

V is TRBV29-1 and J is TRBJ2-7; D remains unclear. The CDR3 has 14 residues. The germline V gene has CDR1 SQVTM and CDR2 ANQGSEA. Trimming shortened V by 5 bases and J by 1 base, and 15 bases separated the two germline ends. The CDR3 DNA sequence: TGCAGCGTTCAAGTCCGCGGCGGATCCTACGAGCAGTACTTC. Its protein product is CSVQVRGGSYEQYF.

This clonotype has only a few counts. The chain employs TRBV29-1 and TRBJ2-3; D call uncertain. Looked up from germline, CDR1 is SQVTM and CDR2 is ANQGSEA. The CDR3 covers 14 residues. V lost 3 bases to trimming and J lost 3 bases, with 13 bases between them. CDR3 region: CSVDFGPLTDTQYF. Written as DNA, the CDR3 is TGCAGCGTTGATTTCGGGCCATTGACAGATACGCAGTATTTT.

This clonotype was seen once. V usage is TRBV29-1 and J usage is TRBJ2-5; D is possibly TRBD1 (6 bases). CDR1 is SQVTM, CDR2 ANQGSEA, per germline. The CDR3 extends over 13 amino acids. Deletions cut 7 bases from V and 5 bases from J, with 17 bases between. CDR3 sequence (DNA): TGCAGCGCATCTACGATCCAGGGGGAGACCCAGTACTTC. It specifies CSASTIQGETQYF.